What follows are 10 T cell receptor beta chains derived from one specimen sequenced in a study of cytomegalovirus exposure and HLA in healthy donors. PCR employed 60 Vbeta and 13 Jbeta primers. Sequencing was performed with immunoSEQ multiplex PCR; in TCRdb, only in-frame clones are kept and a portion is missing. The repertoire holds roughly 120,000 clones, with roughly two thirds as singletons. Material: PBMCs. Receptors originate from a man aged 25 to 40 in good health and CMV-seropositive.

This rearrangement joins TRBV18 to TRBJ2-5; D possibly corresponds to TRBD1 (6 bases). The V and J ends lost 3 bases and 4 bases respectively, with 15 bases between them. CDR3 length: 15 amino acids. Germline CDR1 reads KGHSH; CDR2 reads LQKENI. This CDR3 is CASSPDLTGLETQYF. CDR3 nucleotides: TGTGCCAGCTCACCCGACTTAACAGGGCTAGAGACCCAGTACTTC.

This clone was seen a single time. CDR3 DNA: TGTGCCATCAGTGAGTCGCTTTTTGCGGGAGCGGTTGCAGATACGCAGTATTTT. This encodes CAISESLFAGAVADTQYF. The chain joins TRBV10-3 to TRBJ2-3, with TRBD2 matching over 7 bases. Germline CDR1 reads ENHRY; CDR2 reads SYGVKD. V was clipped by 0 bases and J by 4 bases; unmatched bases: 13. This CDR3 has 18 residues.

The chain recombines TRBV4-3 with TRBJ1-1; a weak D match, TRBD1 (6 bases). Germline V gene data show CDR1 as LGHNA and CDR2 as YSLEER. This CDR3 is built from 15 residues. V lost 1 base and J 3 bases, leaving 12 bases between the germline ends. The CDR3 DNA reads as TGCGCCAGCAGCCAAGTGCAGGGGTGGGACACTGAAGCTTTCTTT. Amino acids: CASSQVQGWDTEAFF.

The chain carries TRBV2 and TRBJ2-3; 14 nucleotides match TRBD2. Trimming removed 3 bases from V and 4 bases from J; junction bases left unmatched: 0. Germline lookup yields CDR1 SNHLY and CDR2 FYNNEI. This CDR3 contains 15 residues. The CDR3 region has the DNA TGTGCCAGCAGTGAGACTAGCGGGAGGGCAGATACGCAGTATTTT. Protein sequence: CASSETSGRADTQYF.

The chain has TRBV5-1 and TRBJ2-7; TRBD1 matches 9 bases. The V gene end was trimmed by 7 bases and the J gene end by 6 bases; junction bases not matched to a gene: 8. Germline values: CDR1 SGHRS, CDR2 YFSETQ. CDR3 length equals 13 residues. The DNA of the CDR3 is TGCGCCAGCCGCGGGACAGGGCGCTCCGAGCAGTACTTC. Its translation: CASRGTGRSEQYF.

The gene calls are TRBV20-1 and TRBJ1-2; D ambiguous. Germline assignment: CDR1 DFQATT and CDR2 SNEGSKA (reference sequence). Trimming took off 3 bases at V and 5 bases at J, with 7 bases between the two ends. The CDR3 totals 11 residues. Written as DNA, the CDR3 is TGCAGTGCTAGTGGCAGGTATGGCTACACCTTC. This encodes CSASGRYGYTF.

This clone has more than one count but fewer than ten. The chain uses TRBV9 and TRBJ2-1; 7 bases match TRBD1. This CDR3 is 15 amino acids long. The trim removed 2 bases at V and 6 bases at J, leaving 8 bases unmatched. The V gene's germline CDR1 is SGDLS and CDR2 YYNGEE. DNA of the CDR3: TGTGCCAGCAGCGTTCACCAGGGGGTTGTCAATGAGCAGTTCTTC. Translation gives CASSVHQGVVNEQFF. Full variable domain (outside the CDR3, taken from reference TRBV9 and TRBJ2-1): DSGVTQTPKHLITATGQRVTLRCSPRSGDLSVYWYQQSLDQGLQFLIQYYNGEERAKGNILERFSAQQFPDLHSELNLSSLELGDSALYFCASSVHQGVVNEQFFGPGTRLTVL.

This clone was counted only a few times. This sequence joins TRBV5-8 and TRBJ2-3; no definite D call. Deletions cut 4 bases from V and 3 bases from J, with 6 bases between. The germline CDR1 and CDR2 sequences are SGHTS and YDEGEE. The CDR3 extends over 12 amino acids. CDR3 sequence reads: CASSPTTDTQYF. CDR3 DNA sequence: TGTGCCAGCAGCCCAACTACAGATACGCAGTATTTT.

This chain links TRBV5-1 with TRBJ2-1, with 11 positions matching TRBD2. Trimming cost V 3 bases and J 2 bases; bases outside gene matches: 4. The CDR3 length is 16 residues. Germline lookup yields CDR1 SGHRS and CDR2 YFSETQ. CDR3 nucleotides: TGCGCCAGCAGCTGGGGACTAGCGGTTACCTACAATGAGCAGTTCTTC. It encodes CASSWGLAVTYNEQFF.

The gene calls are TRBV5-6 and TRBJ1-2, with a possible D match to TRBD1 (5 bases). CDR3 length: 15 amino acids. Deletions cut 0 bases from V and 4 bases from J, with 13 bases between. Germline V lookup: CDR1 SGHDT, CDR2 YYEEEE. For the CDR3, the DNA is TGTGCCAGCAGCTTGGGAGGCGGGACCCTCTATGGCTACACCTTC. Encoded protein: CASSLGGGTLYGYTF.